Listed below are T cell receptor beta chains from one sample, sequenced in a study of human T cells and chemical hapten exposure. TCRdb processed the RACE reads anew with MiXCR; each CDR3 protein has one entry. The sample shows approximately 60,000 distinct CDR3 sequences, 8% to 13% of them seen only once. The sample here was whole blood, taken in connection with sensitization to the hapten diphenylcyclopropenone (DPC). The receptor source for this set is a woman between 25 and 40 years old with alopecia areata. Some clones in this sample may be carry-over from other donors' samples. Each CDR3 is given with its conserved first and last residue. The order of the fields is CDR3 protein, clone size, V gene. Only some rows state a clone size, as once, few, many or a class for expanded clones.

CASSLEGQGAETQYF many TRBV5-4
CASSVNSGGSRTDTQYF few TRBV9
CASRGDTQYF few TRBV2
CSATAGRYTGELFF many TRBV20-1
CASSLVVETQYF few TRBV7-8
CASSYSRGETYEQYF few TRBV6-5
CASGTDTQYF few TRBV12-3/TRBV12-4
CASSPRGGSSGNTIYF NA TRBV7-8
CAISGGQGDNVLTF many TRBV10-3
CASSYRMGTGLLLNNSPLHF many TRBV6-5
CASSQDLTRTYEQYF few TRBV4-3
CASSLNLADNEQFF NA TRBV7-7
CASSPSTGYYEQYF many TRBV18
CASSLGQIGNTIYF NA TRBV12-3/TRBV12-4
CASSSLGGRYNEQFF NA TRBV7-3
CSASRLAGVNEQFF NA TRBV20-1
CAWRAPGVTGANVLTF NA TRBV30
CASSPGGRNTEAFF many TRBV18
CASSMNRGETQYF few TRBV7-2
CASSSAGAESTDTQYF many TRBV6-2/TRBV6-3
CASSDALAGVQETQYF many TRBV19
CASSLVLGTTDTQYF many TRBV28
CATKGQPQKGYTF NA TRBV10-3
CASSHRVFYGYTF few TRBV6-5
CASSQPSGIAAGANVLTF NA TRBV4-1
CASSFGGGYTGELFF NA TRBV27
CASSPGVVSSYEQYF few TRBV28
CASSLALGNTIYF NA TRBV7-9
CASSRTSGSPSSTDTQYF NA TRBV4-3
CSVEDWAAPYEQYF NA TRBV29-1
CASSGTGTSVTGELFF NA TRBV11-2
CARGPGTDTQYF few TRBV5-3
CASSSGTGGHEKLFF NA TRBV5-1
CASSSDSIRNSPLHF NA TRBV27
CASSRRTGGNSPLHF few TRBV4-3
CASSLDRGNYGYTF many TRBV7-2
CASSPINRARRRAPGYEQYF many TRBV11-2
CASSRSLAGISTDTQYF many TRBV5-5
CSASVHSYEQYF NA TRBV20-1
CSARDLQGGQPQHF NA TRBV20-1
CASSEHSGSRPQHF few TRBV6-1
CASSLDRKTQYF many TRBV11-2
CASRPTTVITDTQYF few TRBV5-1
CASRPGTGGWGDEQFF many TRBV2
CSTQGATNEKLFF many TRBV29-1
CASSLQGDSTDTQYF NA TRBV12-3/TRBV12-4
CASSGGTSGRYEQYF NA TRBV7-6
CASSLGYRSGGNNEQFF many TRBV5-1
CASSRRTASGANVLTF few TRBV6-1
CASSQFLGNYGYTF few TRBV4-3